This T cell receptor beta chain was recorded in a study of radiotherapy plus CTLA-4 blockade in lung cancer. The method was immunoSEQ multiplex PCR; TCRdb's version includes in-frame clones alone and lacks a portion of them. The repertoire holds 3,000 to 4,000 clones, with 84% as singletons. Study-wide results and caveats: Radiotherapy with ipilimumab was followed by blood expansion of tumor-derived clones.

The CDR3 extends over 15 amino acids. V lost 5 bases to trimming and J lost 0 bases, with 14 bases between them. Per the germline V gene, CDR1 is SGHVS and CDR2 is FNYEAQ. Concerning this clone: Its antigen is currently unknown.

Sequenced material: tumor tissue, taken from a patient treated with radiotherapy plus ipilimumab. This TCR was recovered from a human donor with non-small cell lung cancer that progressed on radiotherapy plus ipilimumab. V usage is TRBV7-6 and J usage is TRBJ2-7; possibly TRBD1 or TRBD2 for D (5 bases each). The CDR3 DNA sequence: TGTGCCAGCAGCCAGGGACCGATGAGCTCCTACGAGCAGTACTTC. This encodes CASSQGPMSSYEQYF. Looking up the rest from reference TRBV7-6 and TRBJ2-7 gives the full variable domain: GAGVSQSPRYKVTKRGQDVALRCDPISGHVSLYWYRQALGQGPEFLTYFNYEAQQDKSGLPNDRFSAERPEGSISTLTIQRTEQRDSAMYRCASSQGPMSSYEQYFGPGTRLTVT.